Below, one T cell receptor (beta chain) is given with its context. Other DNA sequences in this sample translate to the same CDR3. Generated by immunoSEQ multiplex PCR, the TCRdb table keeps only in-frame clones and is missing some. The sample has about a million clones, about 77% seen once. This specimen belongs to a study of shared clonotypes between healthy human individuals. The germline gives CDR1 SGDLS, CDR2 YYNGEE. The CDR3 consists of 13 residues. The V and J ends lost 1 base and 5 bases respectively, with 8 bases between them. The receptor's source is a man aged 18 to 30 in good health. The sequenced material came from memory CD4+ T cells sorted from blood. Subset specified: CD45RA-negative fraction. The V call is TRBV9, the J call TRBJ2-3; D gene uncertain. The CDR3 reads CASSVSPGDTQYF. In DNA form, the CDR3 reads TGTGCCAGCAGCGTATCTCCGGGAGATACGCAGTATTTT.